This TCR beta chain emerged from a study of response to subunit inactivated influenza vaccine. With regard to this clonotype: Its antigen remains unknown.

TCRdb reprocessed the RT-PCR reads with MiXCR, giving one entry per CDR3 protein. The sample carries roughly 170,000 distinct CDR3 sequences, 7.5% to 10% recorded once. The CDR3 loop spans 18 amino acids. Germline trimming cut 10 bases from V and 7 bases from J; bases unmatched to any gene: 27. Germline loops: CDR1 MNHEY, CDR2 SMNVEV (reference sequence). Study-level results: It was the authors' suggestion that each seasonal influenza vaccination recruits few new T cells.

Sequencing used non-naive T cells sorted from PBMCs, obtained on the day of vaccination. The source of this sequence is a man aged 45 to 65 who received an inactivated influenza vaccine. J is TRBJ1-2 and V is TRBV27, with 7 bases fitting TRBD1. The DNA for the CDR3 is TGTGCCACCACCGCGATACCTATCCGGGACAGCAGGGGCTTTGGCTACACCTTC. This translates into CATTAIPIRDSRGFGYTF.